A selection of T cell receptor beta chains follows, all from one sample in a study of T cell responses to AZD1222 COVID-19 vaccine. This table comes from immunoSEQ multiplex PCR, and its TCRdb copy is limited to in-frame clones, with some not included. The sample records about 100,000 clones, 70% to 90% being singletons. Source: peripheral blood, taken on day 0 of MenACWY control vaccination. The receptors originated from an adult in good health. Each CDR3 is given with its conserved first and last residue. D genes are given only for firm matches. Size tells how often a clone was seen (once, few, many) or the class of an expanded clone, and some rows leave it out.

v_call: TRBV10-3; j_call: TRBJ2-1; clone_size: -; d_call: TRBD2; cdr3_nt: TGTGCCATCAGCGGACTAGCTGACAATAATGAGCAGTTCTTC; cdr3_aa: CAISGLADNNEQFF
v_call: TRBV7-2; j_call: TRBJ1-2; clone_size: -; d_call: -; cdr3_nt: TGTGCCAGCAGCGACACAAGGACAGTAGGTGGCTACACCTTC; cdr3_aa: CASSDTRTVGGYTF
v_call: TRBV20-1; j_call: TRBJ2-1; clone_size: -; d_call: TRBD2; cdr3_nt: TGCAGTGCTAGTAGTCCGGCCAGCGGGGGGCCCAATGAGCAGTTCTTC; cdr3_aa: CSASSPASGGPNEQFF
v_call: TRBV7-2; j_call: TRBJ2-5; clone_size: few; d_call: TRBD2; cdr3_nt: TGTGCCAGCAGCTTAAGGCGCGCAACGTTGAACGGGGGGAGAGAGACCCAGTACTTC; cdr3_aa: CASSLRRATLNGGRETQYF
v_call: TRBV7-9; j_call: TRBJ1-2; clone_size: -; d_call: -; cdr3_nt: TGTGCCAGCAGCTTATTATGGGGGGACTATGGCTACACCTTC; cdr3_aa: CASSLLWGDYGYTF
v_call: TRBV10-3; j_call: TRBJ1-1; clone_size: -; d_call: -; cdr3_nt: TGTGCCATCAGTGGCAGGGCAATGAACACTGAAGCTTTCTTT; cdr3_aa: CAISGRAMNTEAFF
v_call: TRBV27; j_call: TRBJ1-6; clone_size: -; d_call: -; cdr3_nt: TGTGCCAGCAACCCTCAGGGACCCTATAATTCACCCCTCCACTTT; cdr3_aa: CASNPQGPYNSPLHF
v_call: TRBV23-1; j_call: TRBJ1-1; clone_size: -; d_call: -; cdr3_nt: TGCGCCAGCAGTCAATCGAACAGAAAGGACACTGAAGCTTTCTTT; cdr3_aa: CASSQSNRKDTEAFF
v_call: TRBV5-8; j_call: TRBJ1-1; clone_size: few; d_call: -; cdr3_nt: TGTGCCAGCAGCTTGGTTGGCAGAATGAACACTGAAGCTTTCTTT; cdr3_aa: CASSLVGRMNTEAFF
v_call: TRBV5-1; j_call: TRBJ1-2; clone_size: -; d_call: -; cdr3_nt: TGCGCCAGCAGCCATAGACAGTCGGGGGCGCGAGCTGGCTACACCTTC; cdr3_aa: CASSHRQSGARAGYTF
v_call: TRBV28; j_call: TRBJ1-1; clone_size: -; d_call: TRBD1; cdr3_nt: TGTGCCAGCAGTTTATGGACAGGGGCGACAAACACTGAAGCTTTCTTT; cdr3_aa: CASSLWTGATNTEAFF
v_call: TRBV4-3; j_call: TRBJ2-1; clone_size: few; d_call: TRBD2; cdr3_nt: TGCGCCAGCAGCCGTTGGCTAGCGGGAGGTGATGAGCAGTTCTTC; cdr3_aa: CASSRWLAGGDEQFF
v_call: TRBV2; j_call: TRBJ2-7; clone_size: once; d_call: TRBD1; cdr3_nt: TGTGCCAGCAGCCCAGACAGGGCTAGGTTGGGCGAGCAGTACTTC; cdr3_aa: CASSPDRARLGEQYF
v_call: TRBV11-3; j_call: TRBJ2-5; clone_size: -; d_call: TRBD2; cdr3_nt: TGTGCCAGCAGCTTAGGGGCTAGCGGGGGGCAAGAGACCCAGTACTTC; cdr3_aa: CASSLGASGGQETQYF
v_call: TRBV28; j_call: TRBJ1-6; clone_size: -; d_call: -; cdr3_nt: -; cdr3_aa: CASSSGARSPLHF
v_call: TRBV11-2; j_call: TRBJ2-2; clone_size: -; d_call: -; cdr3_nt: TGTGCCAGCAGCTTAGGACCTTTGTCAGGGGAGCTGTTTTTT; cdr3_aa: CASSLGPLSGELFF
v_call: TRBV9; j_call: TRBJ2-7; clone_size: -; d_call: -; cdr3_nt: TGTGCCAGCAGCGTAGGGGTAGCGGAAGGCGAGCAGTACTTC; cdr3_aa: CASSVGVAEGEQYF
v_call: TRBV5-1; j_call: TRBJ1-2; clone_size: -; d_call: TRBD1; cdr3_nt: TGCGCCAGCGGGGCAGGGGGCGTAGACTATGGCTACACCTTC; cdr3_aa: CASGAGGVDYGYTF
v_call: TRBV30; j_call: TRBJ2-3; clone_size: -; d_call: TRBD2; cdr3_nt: TGTGCCTGGAGTGGGGCGGGAGTGGAAGATACGCAGTATTTT; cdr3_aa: CAWSGAGVEDTQYF
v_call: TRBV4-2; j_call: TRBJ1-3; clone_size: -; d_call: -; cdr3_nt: TGTGCCAGCAGCCCTAGACAGGCCTCTGGAAACACCATATATTTT; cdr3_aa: CASSPRQASGNTIYF
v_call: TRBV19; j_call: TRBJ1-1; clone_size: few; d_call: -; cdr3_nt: TGTGCCAGTAGCCTTGTCCTGGGACGGACTGAAGCTTTCTTT; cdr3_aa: CASSLVLGRTEAFF
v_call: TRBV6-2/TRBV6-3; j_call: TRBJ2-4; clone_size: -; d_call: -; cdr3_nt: TGTGCCAGCAGCCCAGGCGGGAAGTGGGTCAAAAACATTCAGTACTTC; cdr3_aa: CASSPGGKWVKNIQYF
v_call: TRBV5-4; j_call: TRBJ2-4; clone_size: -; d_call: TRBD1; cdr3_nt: TGTGCCAGCAGCCCTCCTGGGACAGGACAAAACATTCAGTACTTC; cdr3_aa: CASSPPGTGQNIQYF
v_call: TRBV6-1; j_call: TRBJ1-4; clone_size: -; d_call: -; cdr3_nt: TGTGCCAGCAGTGACAACTCAGCAACTAATGAAAAACTGTTTTTT; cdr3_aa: CASSDNSATNEKLFF
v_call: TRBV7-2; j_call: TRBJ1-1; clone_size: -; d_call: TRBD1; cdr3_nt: TGTGCCAGCAGTTGGGGACAGGGGAACACTGAAGCTTTCTTT; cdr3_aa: CASSWGQGNTEAFF
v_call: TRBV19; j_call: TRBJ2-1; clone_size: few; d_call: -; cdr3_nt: TGTGCCAGTACCACCTCGACTAGTTTGGATGAGCAGTTCTTC; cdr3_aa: CASTTSTSLDEQFF